This passage covers 16 T cell receptor beta chains from one sample sequenced in a study of T cells after yellow fever vaccination. MiXCR, run by TCRdb on the 5' RACE reads, gives a single entry per CDR3 protein. Altogether 250,000 to 400,000 distinct CDR3 sequences are present, approximately 4.5% being singletons, with the ten largest covering approximately 19%. The sequencing here drew on PBMCs, taken 15 days after the yellow fever booster vaccination. These receptors all come from a man between 18 and 29 years old who received the YFV17D yellow fever vaccine.

This clonotype was observed a few times. The rearrangement joins TRBV2 to TRBJ2-2; D is unresolved. Germline CDR1 and CDR2: SNHLY and FYNNEI. The CDR3 is 15 amino acids. V was cut by 6 bases and J by 5 bases, with 16 bases left in between. This CDR3 is CASSPTPGLTGELFF. The CDR3 DNA is TGTGCCAGCAGCCCTACCCCCGGGCTAACCGGGGAGCTGTTTTTT.

This clonotype appeared many times. The chain has TRBV4-1 and TRBJ1-5, with D unclear. Germline V gene data show CDR1 as MGHRA and CDR2 as YSYEKL. The CDR3 consists of 16 residues. Trimming stripped 0 bases from V and 1 base from J, with 10 bases between. CDR3 region: CASSQEVRPSNQPQHF. DNA for the CDR3: TGCGCCAGCAGCCAAGAGGTGCGGCCAAGCAATCAGCCCCAGCATTTT.

This clonotype was counted many times. This sequence joins TRBV5-6 and TRBJ1-2, with D uncertain. The germline CDR1 and CDR2 sequences are SGHDT and YYEEEE. The CDR3 covers 15 residues. V lost 6 bases and J lost 5, with 20 bases in between. The CDR3 sequence is CASIARTAWGYGYTF. In DNA, the CDR3 is TGTGCCAGCATCGCGAGGACGGCCTGGGGTTATGGCTACACCTTC.

This clonotype was detected a few times. The chain combines TRBV7-2 with TRBJ2-5, with D possibly being TRBD1 (5 bases). From germline, CDR1 is SGHTA and CDR2 FQGNSA. The V end lost 5 bases, the J end lost 7 bases, and 17 bases lay between the germline ends. This CDR3 has 14 residues. The CDR3 protein is CASSPETVPGTQYF. DNA of the CDR3: TGTGCCAGCAGCCCGGAGACAGTGCCCGGGACCCAGTACTTC.

This clonotype was counted only a few times. The V gene is TRBV3-1, the J gene TRBJ2-7; D ambiguous. Per the germline V gene, CDR1 is LGHDT and CDR2 is YNNKEL (reference sequence). V gave up 1 base and J gave up 4 bases, with 14 bases separating them. The CDR3 loop spans 15 amino acids. Here the CDR3 reads CASSQGSGFGYEQYV. CDR3 DNA sequence: TGTGCCAGCAGCCAAGGGTCCGGGTTCGGTTACGAGCAGTACGTC.

This clonotype occurred a few times. The CDR3 DNA reads TGTGCCAGCAGCCAGGGCGGGCCCGTTCAGCCCCAGCATTTT. It yields the protein CASSQGGPVQPQHF. The genes are TRBV7-2 and TRBJ1-5; possibly TRBD1 for D (5 bases). Trimming took off 5 bases at V and 6 bases at J, with 14 bases between the two ends. CDR1 and CDR2 (germline): SGHTA, FQGNSA. This CDR3 is 14 amino acids long.

The CDR3 sequence: CASSLRQGSTGELFF. In DNA form, the CDR3 reads TGTGCCAGCAGCTTAAGACAGGGAAGCACCGGGGAGCTGTTTTTT. J is TRBJ2-2 and V is TRBV7-9, with TRBD1 matching 7 bases. The CDR3 runs to 15 residues. The germline gives CDR1 SEHNR, CDR2 FQNEAQ (reference sequence). The trim removed 2 bases at V and 4 bases at J, leaving 4 bases unmatched.

The sample holds many counts of this clonotype. The chain combines TRBV5-5 with TRBJ2-5, with D hard to call. The germline V gene encodes CDR1 SGHKS and CDR2 YYEKEE (reference sequence). V dropped 1 base and J dropped 5 bases, with 9 bases sitting between them. The length of the CDR3 is 13 residues. CDR3 coding DNA: TGTGCCAGCAGCTTGTCGCGTGTGGAGACCCAGTACTTC. It encodes CASSLSRVETQYF.

This clonotype was counted at least ten times. The chain carries TRBV7-9 and TRBJ2-3, with 8 nucleotides matching TRBD2. Germline CDR1 reads SEHNR; CDR2 reads FQNEAQ (reference sequence). J gave up 4 bases and V 4 bases, and 7 bases lay outside the gene matches. The CDR3 is 15 amino acids. The CDR3 sequence is CASSSRGGPPDTQYF. Written as DNA, the CDR3 is TGTGCCAGCAGCTCTCGGGGGGGGCCCCCAGATACGCAGTATTTT. The full variable domain, in which reference TRBV7-9 and TRBJ2-3 provide the parts outside the CDR3, is DTGVSQNPRHKITKRGQNVTFRCDPISEHNRLYWYRQTLGQGPEFLTYFQNEAQLEKSRLLSDRFSAERPKGSFSTLEIQRTEQGDSAMYLCASSSRGGPPDTQYFGPGTRLTVL.

This clonotype was observed many times. The gene calls are TRBV6-1 and TRBJ2-6; 12 bases agree with TRBD1. V was pared by 6 bases and J by 2 bases, with 5 bases of the junction left unmatched. Germline V gene sequence: CDR1 MNHNS, CDR2 SASEGT. The CDR3 consists of 17 residues. The CDR3 protein is CASRQGTGGAGANVLTF. Here the CDR3 DNA reads TGTGCCAGCAGACAAGGGACAGGGGGCGCTGGGGCCAACGTCCTGACTTTC.

At least ten counts were recorded for this clonotype. This chain connects TRBV10-3 to TRBJ1-1; TRBD1 is a possible D gene (6 bases). CDR1 is ENHRY, CDR2 SYGVKD, per germline. Trimming took 2 bases from V and 0 from J, leaving 10 bases between them. The CDR3 extends over 15 amino acids. The CDR3 coding sequence is TGTGCCATCAGTGAGAGGGGGTATATGAACACTGAAGCTTTCTTT. Its translation is CAISERGYMNTEAFF.

This clonotype was counted only a few times. The gene calls are TRBV7-2 and TRBJ1-2; 8 bases fit TRBD1. Germline V gene sequence: CDR1 SGHTA, CDR2 FQGNSA. The CDR3 covers 17 residues. Trimming took 0 bases from V and 4 from J; bases not matched to a gene: 10. DNA of the CDR3: TGTGCCAGCAGCTTAGCTGGTGGACAGGGATGGGGCTATGGCTACACCTTC. Its protein is CASSLAGGQGWGYGYTF.

This clonotype was detected ten times or more. The chain combines TRBV7-9 with TRBJ2-5, with D perhaps matching TRBD1 (7 bases). V was pared by 3 bases and J by 4 bases, with 12 bases between. CDR1 is SEHNR, CDR2 FQNEAQ, per germline (reference sequence). The CDR3 has 14 amino acids. DNA for the CDR3: TGTGCCAGCAGCTTTTCAGGGGGGAGAGAGACCCAGTACTTC. The encoded protein is CASSFSGGRETQYF.

This clonotype was detected many times. The V and J genes are TRBV7-9 and TRBJ2-5; 7 positions agree with TRBD1. This CDR3 has 18 residues. Germline trimming cut 3 bases from V and 5 bases from J; bases unmatched to any gene: 18. From germline, CDR1 is SEHNR and CDR2 FQNEAQ (reference sequence). The CDR3 sequence: CASSLTIVATGTRETQYF. The CDR3 DNA reads as TGTGCCAGCAGCTTGACAATCGTTGCGACAGGGACACGCGAGACCCAGTACTTC.

In its sample, this clonotype was seen many times. V usage is TRBV20-1 and J usage is TRBJ1-4; D is undetermined. The CDR3 length is 13 residues. V lost 3 bases and J 5 bases, leaving 10 bases between the germline ends. In germline, CDR1 is DFQATT, CDR2 SNEGSKA (reference sequence). CDR3 amino acids: CSASTASNEKLFF. The DNA of the CDR3 is TGCAGTGCTAGTACAGCATCAAATGAAAAACTGTTTTTT.

The gene calls are TRBV27 and TRBJ2-1; D unresolved. V gave up 2 bases and J gave up 6 bases, with 5 bases separating them. Germline V gives CDR1 MNHEY, CDR2 SMNVEV (reference sequence). There are 12 residues in the CDR3. CDR3 sequence reads: CASSLTINEQFF. Written as DNA, the CDR3 is TGTGCCAGCAGTTTAACAATCAATGAGCAGTTCTTC.